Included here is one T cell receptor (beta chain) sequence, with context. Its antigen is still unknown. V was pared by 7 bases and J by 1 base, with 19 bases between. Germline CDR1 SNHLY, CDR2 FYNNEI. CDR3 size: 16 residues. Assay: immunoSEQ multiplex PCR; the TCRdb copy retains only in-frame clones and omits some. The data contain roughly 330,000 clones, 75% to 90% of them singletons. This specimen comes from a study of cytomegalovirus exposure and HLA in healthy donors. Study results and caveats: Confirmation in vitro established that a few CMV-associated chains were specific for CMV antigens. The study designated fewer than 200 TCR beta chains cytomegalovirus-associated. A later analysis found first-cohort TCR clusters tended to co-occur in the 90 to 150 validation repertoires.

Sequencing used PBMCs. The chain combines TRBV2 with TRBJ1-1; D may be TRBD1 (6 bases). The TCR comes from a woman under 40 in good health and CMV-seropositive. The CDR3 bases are TGTGCCAGCACCGAAGCTGGGGGCAGGGGGAACACTGAAGCTTTCTTT. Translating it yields CASTEAGGRGNTEAFF.